Listed here are 27 T cell receptor beta chains from one sample, sequenced in a study of pediatric ulcerative colitis (dated 2019 in TCRdb). During colonoscopy, one to two pinch biopsies were obtained from the rectum for research. The library was generated by the immunoSEQ multiplex PCR assay. The immuneACCESS repertoire file appears here via TCRdb, limited to in-frame rearrangements. These files lack a portion of the clones; in checked studies, under half of the deficit traces to unresolved V genes, and the cause of the others is not known. This sample is represented by 20,000 to 30,000 clones; roughly 71% of them were singletons. The top ten constitute roughly 7% of the sample. Specimen: gut tissue. These receptors were collected from a boy aged 5-17 years with severe ulcerative colitis.

This clone was counted a single time. V and J are TRBV29-1 and TRBJ2-1; D is uncertain. V lost 7 bases, J lost 5 bases, and 6 bases lay in between. Germline V gene sequence: CDR1 SQVTM, CDR2 ANQGSEA. There are 10 residues in the CDR3. For the CDR3, the DNA is TGCAGCGGGTGGGACAATGAGCAGTTCTTC. This translates into CSGWDNEQFF.

The CDR3 DNA follows: TGTGCCAGCTCACCCGTAGGGGGCACCCAGGCTGAAGCTTTCTTT. It specifies CASSPVGGTQAEAFF. V gene TRBV18 combines with J gene TRBJ1-1, with 7 bases matching TRBD1. Germline V gene sequence: CDR1 KGHSH, CDR2 LQKENI. V dropped 3 bases and J dropped 6; count of bases not matched to a gene: 10. The CDR3 length is 15 residues.

This clone was observed a single time. The chain couples TRBV6-1 to TRBJ2-7, with D uncertain. Trimming took 6 bases from V and 3 from J, leaving 6 bases between them. The CDR3 loop spans 11 amino acids. CDR1 is MNHNS, CDR2 SASEGT, per germline. The CDR3 here is CASSADYEQYF. Written as DNA, the CDR3 is TGTGCCAGCAGCGCCGACTACGAGCAGTACTTC.

This clone was counted a single time. The chain joins TRBV9 to TRBJ2-5, with D possibly matching TRBD2 (5 bases). Germline V gives CDR1 SGDLS, CDR2 YYNGEE. V dropped 4 bases and J dropped 3 bases, with 13 bases sitting between them. The CDR3 is 14 amino acids. The CDR3 DNA follows: TGTGCCAGCAGCCCAACGGACTGGAAAGAGACCCAGTACTTC. This encodes CASSPTDWKETQYF.

This chain joins TRBV6-5 and TRBJ2-3; 9 bases agree with TRBD2. The germline gives CDR1 MNHEY, CDR2 SVGAGI. CDR3 length: 14 residues. Trimming at V came to 7 bases and at J to 4 bases, leaving 6 bases not matched to a gene. CDR3 sequence: CASKRTSDADTQYF. DNA of the CDR3: TGTGCCAGCAAGAGGACTAGCGATGCAGATACGCAGTATTTT.

This chain joins TRBV10-3 and TRBJ1-4; D call uncertain. CDR3 length: 13 residues. V dropped 10 bases and J dropped 0 bases, with 9 bases sitting between them. The V gene's germline CDR1 is ENHRY and CDR2 SYGVKD. The CDR3 here is CATQIATNEKLFF. The DNA for the CDR3 is TGTGCCACACAGATTGCAACTAATGAAAAACTGTTTTTT.

The J gene is TRBJ1-2, the V gene TRBV25-1, with D perhaps TRBD1 (6 bases). The CDR3 is 14 residues long. Germline V lookup: CDR1 MGHDK, CDR2 SYGVNS. Between the trimmed V and J ends, which lost 3 bases and 4 bases, there was a span of 12 bases. The CDR3 region is CASSEPRGSYGYTF. Written as DNA, the CDR3 is TGTGCCAGCAGTGAGCCTAGGGGGTCCTATGGCTACACCTTC.

This clone occurred once. The chain employs TRBV6-4 and TRBJ2-1; D is unclear. Trimming stripped 0 bases from V and 5 bases from J, with 11 bases between. CDR1 is MRHNA and CDR2 is SNTAGT in the germline V gene. CDR3 length equals 15 residues. The CDR3 DNA sequence: TGTGCCAGCAGTGACTCGCCTGGGTCACACAATGAGCAGTTCTTC. Protein sequence: CASSDSPGSHNEQFF.

The rearrangement links TRBV19 to TRBJ2-7; D is perhaps TRBD2 (6 bases). CDR1 and CDR2 from the germline V gene are LNHDA and SQIVND (reference sequence). The CDR3 extends over 13 amino acids. Trimming took 4 bases from V and 6 from J, leaving 13 bases between them. CDR3 DNA sequence: TGTGCCAGTAGTACCATCTCCGGGGGCGAGCAGTACTTC. It yields the protein CASSTISGGEQYF.

In its sample, this clone was seen a few times. The chain has TRBV27 and TRBJ1-5; 8 bases agree with TRBD1. The V and J ends lost 4 bases and 0 bases, in that order; junction bases with no gene match: 11. CDR1 and CDR2 (germline): MNHEY, SMNVEV (reference sequence). CDR3 size: 18 residues. The CDR3 reads CASSSTGTGASSNQPQHF. In DNA form, the CDR3 reads TGTGCCAGCAGTTCAACCGGGACAGGTGCCTCTAGCAATCAGCCCCAGCATTTT.

In its sample, this clone was seen a few times. The chain employs TRBV11-3 and TRBJ2-7, with 7 bases that match TRBD2. The CDR3 has 13 amino acids. J lost 6 bases, V lost 1 base, and 3 bases had no gene match. In germline, CDR1 is SGHNT, CDR2 YENEEA. In nucleotides, the CDR3 is TGTGCCAGCAGCTTAGGGGAGGGGTCCGAGCAGTACTTC. Translated: CASSLGEGSEQYF.

This clone has only a few counts. The rearrangement joins TRBV30 to TRBJ2-2; no clear D gene. This CDR3 is 13 amino acids long. The ends were cut back, 8 bases at V and 4 bases at J, with 14 bases in the middle. Looked up from germline, CDR1 is GTSNPN and CDR2 is SVGIG (reference sequence). The CDR3 DNA reads as TGTGCCCGAGAGGCAGGCATCACCGGGGAGCTGTTTTTT. Translation: CAREAGITGELFF.

The genes are TRBV4-2 and TRBJ2-2; unclear D gene. This CDR3 has 18 residues. Germline lookup yields CDR1 LGHNA and CDR2 YNFKEQ. V lost 0 bases, J lost 1 base, and 15 bases lay in between. The CDR3 DNA reads as TGTGCCAGCAGCCAAGATATTTCGGACCGATGGAACACCGGGGAGCTGTTTTTT. Its protein product is CASSQDISDRWNTGELFF.

CDR3 sequence: CASSLGTYTDTQYF. CDR3 DNA sequence: TGTGCCAGCAGCTTAGGAACCTACACAGATACGCAGTATTTT. This chain joins TRBV7-2 and TRBJ2-3; unclear D gene. This CDR3 is 14 amino acids long. Trimming left V 1 base short and J 2 bases short, with 7 bases between. CDR1 and CDR2 from the germline V gene are SGHTA and FQGNSA.

This rearrangement joins TRBV10-3 to TRBJ1-1, with 8 bases identical to TRBD1. The V and J ends lost 8 bases and 5 bases, in that order; junction bases with no gene match: 10. The CDR3 covers 14 residues. Looked up from germline, CDR1 is ENHRY and CDR2 is SYGVKD. The DNA for the CDR3 is TGTGCCATCGGTCCCGGACAGGGTGGAACTGAAGCTTTCTTT. Protein sequence: CAIGPGQGGTEAFF.

The DNA of the CDR3 is TGTGCCAGCAGTGGGAGAGGGGGCACAGATACGCAGTATTTT. Encoded protein: CASSGRGGTDTQYF. This chain connects TRBV6-1 to TRBJ2-3; D is possibly TRBD1 or TRBD2 (5 bases each). Between the trimmed V and J ends, which lost 4 bases and 1 base, there was a span of 9 bases. Germline V gene data show CDR1 as MNHNS and CDR2 as SASEGT. This CDR3 is built from 14 residues.

The rearrangement uses TRBV19 and TRBJ2-2; either TRBD1 or TRBD2 may supply D (6 bases each). V lost 4 bases, J lost 4 bases, and 10 bases lay in between. Germline V lookup: CDR1 LNHDA, CDR2 SQIVND (reference sequence). This CDR3 contains 14 residues. The DNA for the CDR3 is TGTGCCAGTAGTAGCAGGGGAGGCACCGGGGAGCTGTTTTTT. Translated: CASSSRGGTGELFF.

This chain uses TRBV7-3 with TRBJ2-7, with 9 positions matching TRBD2. The CDR3 consists of 14 residues. The germline CDR1 and CDR2 sequences are SGHTA and FQGTGA. The V gene end was trimmed by 5 bases and the J gene end by 6 bases; junction bases not matched to a gene: 8. This chain's CDR3 is CASSRIAGDTEQYF. CDR3 bases: TGTGCCAGCAGCCGGATAGCGGGAGATACCGAGCAGTACTTC.

This clone came up a few times. The same CDR3 can be traced to other DNA sequences in this sample. The chain has TRBV4-1 and TRBJ2-7; D gene unclear. Germline values: CDR1 MGHRA, CDR2 YSYEKL. Trimming shortened V by 1 base and J by 0 bases, and 4 bases separated the two germline ends. This CDR3 region has 13 residues. The CDR3 region is CASSQGSSYEQYF. The CDR3 DNA follows: TGCGCCAGCAGCCAAGGGAGCTCCTACGAGCAGTACTTC.

V usage is TRBV13 and J usage is TRBJ2-1; 8 bases match TRBD2. The CDR3 spans 16 residues. The V segment lost 5 bases and the J segment 6 bases; nucleotides outside the gene matches: 12. CDR1 is PRHDT and CDR2 is FYEKMQ in the germline V gene (reference sequence). In nucleotides, the CDR3 is TGTGCCAGCAGCCCGATATTAGCGGGATCGGGCAATGAGCAGTTCTTC. Translation: CASSPILAGSGNEQFF. The full variable domain, rest sourced from reference TRBV13 and TRBJ2-1, is AAGVIQSPRHLIKEKRETATLKCYPIPRHDTVYWYQQGPGQDPQFLISFYEKMQSDKGSIPDRFSAQQFSDYHSELNMSSLELGDSALYFCASSPILAGSGNEQFFGPGTRLTVL.

Details on this clone: This specimen includes other DNA sequences encoding the same CDR3. This rearrangement joins TRBV27 to TRBJ2-7; D call uncertain. The germline gives CDR1 MNHEY, CDR2 SMNVEV (reference sequence). There are 11 residues in the CDR3. V lost 6 bases and J lost 3, with 6 bases in between. CDR3 DNA sequence: TGTGCCAGCAGACGGAACTACGAGCAGTACTTC. It is translated as CASRRNYEQYF.

The chain employs TRBV2 and TRBJ2-3, with 7 bases that match TRBD1. The germline CDR1 and CDR2 sequences are SNHLY and FYNNEI. V lost 4 bases to trimming and J lost 0 bases; unmatched junction nucleotides: 4. The CDR3 runs 15 residues. This CDR3 is CASSGGTASTDTQYF. The CDR3 nucleotides read TGTGCCAGCAGTGGGGGGACAGCTAGCACAGATACGCAGTATTTT.

The CDR3 region has the DNA TGTGCCAGCAGTTCTACAGGGGGAGTAGGGAACACCATATATTTT. This translates into CASSSTGGVGNTIYF. The gene calls are TRBV6-6 and TRBJ1-3, with 8 bases identical to TRBD1. Germline V lookup: CDR1 MNHNY, CDR2 SVGAGI (reference sequence). This CDR3 spans 15 amino acids. The ends lost 4 bases at V and 7 bases at J; junction bases unmatched: 9.

V and J are TRBV15 and TRBJ2-1, with 10 bases that match TRBD2. This CDR3 has 16 residues. J lost 5 bases, V lost 1 base, and 5 bases had no gene match. The germline gives CDR1 LNHNV, CDR2 YYDKDF (reference sequence). CDR3 coding DNA: TGTGCCACCAGCAGAGGAAGCGGGAGGGGAGACAATGAGCAGTTCTTC. Translated, it gives CATSRGSGRGDNEQFF.

This clone was observed a few times. The chain carries TRBV6-5 and TRBJ1-5; 7 bases line up with TRBD1. Per the germline V gene, CDR1 is MNHEY and CDR2 is SVGAGI. The CDR3 has 14 residues. V lost 2 bases to trimming and J lost 5 bases; unmatched junction nucleotides: 3. CDR3 residues: CASSYRTGDQPQHF. CDR3 nucleotides: TGTGCCAGCAGTTACCGGACAGGTGATCAGCCCCAGCATTTT.

In its sample, this clone ranks as large. This chain joins TRBV13 and TRBJ1-1; tentatively, D is TRBD1 (6 bases). The CDR3 sequence is 13 residues long. V was pared by 5 bases and J by 6 bases, with 13 bases between. The germline V gene encodes CDR1 PRHDT and CDR2 FYEKMQ (reference sequence). For the CDR3, the DNA is TGTGCCAGCAGCCGCCAGGGGTATCCTGAAGCTTTCTTT. Translation: CASSRQGYPEAFF.

The CDR3 region has the DNA TGTGCCACCAGCCGTTCGCCGGGTCCCAACCCCAGCAATCAGCCCCAGCATTTT. Encoded protein: CATSRSPGPNPSNQPQHF. The rearrangement links TRBV15 to TRBJ1-5; D remains ambiguous. Germline V CDR1 and CDR2: LNHNV, YYDKDF (reference sequence). The CDR3 has 18 amino acids. The germline V and J ends were trimmed by 5 bases and 1 base, with 21 bases remaining between them.